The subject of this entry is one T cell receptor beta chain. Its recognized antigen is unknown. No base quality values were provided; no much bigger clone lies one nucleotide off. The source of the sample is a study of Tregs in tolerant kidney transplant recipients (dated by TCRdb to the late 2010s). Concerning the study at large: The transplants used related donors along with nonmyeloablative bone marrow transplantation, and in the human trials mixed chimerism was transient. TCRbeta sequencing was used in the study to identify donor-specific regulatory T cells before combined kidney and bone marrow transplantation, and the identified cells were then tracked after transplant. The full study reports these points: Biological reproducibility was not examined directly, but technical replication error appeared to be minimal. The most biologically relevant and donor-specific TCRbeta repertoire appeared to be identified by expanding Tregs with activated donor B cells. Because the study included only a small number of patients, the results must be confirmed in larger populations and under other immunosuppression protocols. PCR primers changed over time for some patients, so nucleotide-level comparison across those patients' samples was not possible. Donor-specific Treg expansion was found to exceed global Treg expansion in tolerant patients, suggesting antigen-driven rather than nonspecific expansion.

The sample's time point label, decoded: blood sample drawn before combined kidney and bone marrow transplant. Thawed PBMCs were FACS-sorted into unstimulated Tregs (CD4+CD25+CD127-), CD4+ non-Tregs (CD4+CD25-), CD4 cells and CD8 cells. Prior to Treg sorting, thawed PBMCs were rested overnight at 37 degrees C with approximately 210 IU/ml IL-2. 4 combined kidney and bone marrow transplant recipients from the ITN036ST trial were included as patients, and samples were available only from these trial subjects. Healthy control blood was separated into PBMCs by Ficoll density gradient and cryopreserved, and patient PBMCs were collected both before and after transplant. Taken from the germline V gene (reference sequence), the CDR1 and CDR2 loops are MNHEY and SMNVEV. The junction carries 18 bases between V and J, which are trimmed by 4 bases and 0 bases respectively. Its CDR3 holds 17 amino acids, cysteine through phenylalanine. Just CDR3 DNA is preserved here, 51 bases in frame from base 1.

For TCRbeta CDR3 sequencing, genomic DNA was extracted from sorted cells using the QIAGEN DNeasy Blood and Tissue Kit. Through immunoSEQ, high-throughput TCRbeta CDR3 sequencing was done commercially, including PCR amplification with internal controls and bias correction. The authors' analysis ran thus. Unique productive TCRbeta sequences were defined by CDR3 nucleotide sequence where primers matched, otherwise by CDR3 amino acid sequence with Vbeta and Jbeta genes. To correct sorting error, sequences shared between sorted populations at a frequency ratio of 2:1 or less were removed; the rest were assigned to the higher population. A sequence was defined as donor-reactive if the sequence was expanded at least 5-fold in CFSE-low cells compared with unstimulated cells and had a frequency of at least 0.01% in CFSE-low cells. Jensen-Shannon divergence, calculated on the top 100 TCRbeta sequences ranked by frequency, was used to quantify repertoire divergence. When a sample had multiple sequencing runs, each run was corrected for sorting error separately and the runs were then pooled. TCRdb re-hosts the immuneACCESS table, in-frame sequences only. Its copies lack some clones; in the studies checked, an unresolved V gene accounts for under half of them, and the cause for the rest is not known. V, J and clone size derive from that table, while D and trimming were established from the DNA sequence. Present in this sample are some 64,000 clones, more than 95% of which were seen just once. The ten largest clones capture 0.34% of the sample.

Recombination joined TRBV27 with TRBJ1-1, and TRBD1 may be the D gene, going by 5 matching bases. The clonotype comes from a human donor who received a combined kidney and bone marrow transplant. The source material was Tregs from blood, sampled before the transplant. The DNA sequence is TGTGCCAGCAGTTCCAGACAGACGGCCCTCATGAACACTGAAGCTTTCTTT. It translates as CASSSRQTALMNTEAFF.